The rows below give T cell receptor beta chains drawn from one sample of a study of identical twins. TCRdb passed the 5' RACE reads through MiXCR, listing each CDR3 protein once. The sample shows about 900,000 distinct CDR3 sequences, around 12% of them seen only once. The same data also went into a second study, on yellow fever vaccine responses in identical twins.

The sample was PBMCs. The receptors originated from a woman between 18 and 29 years old in good health. CDR3s include the opening cysteine and the closing phenylalanine or tryptophan. A D gene is named only where the DNA matches it firmly. Not all rows give a size; the values are once, few, many and, for expanded clones, a class.

D | J | V | size | CDR3 | DNA
- | TRBJ2-1 | TRBV4-1 | - | CASSQDPERLSYNEQFF | TGCGCCAGCAGCCAAGATCCGGAGCGGCTCTCCTACAATGAGCAGTTCTTC
- | TRBJ2-5 | TRBV6-1 | - | CASSESPGRETQYF | TGTGCCAGCAGTGAAAGCCCGGGGAGGGAGACCCAGTACTTC
- | TRBJ2-6 | TRBV5-5 | - | CASSLRDTNSGANVLTF | TGTGCCAGCAGCTTGAGGGATACAAACTCTGGGGCCAACGTCCTGACTTTC
- | TRBJ2-4 | TRBV12-3/TRBV12-4 | once | CASSNMGGNIQYF | TGTGCCAGCAGTAACATGGGTGGAAACATTCAGTACTTC
- | TRBJ2-1 | TRBV6-2/TRBV6-3 | - | CASSIPGWGYNEQFF | TGTGCCAGCAGTATACCAGGGTGGGGTTACAATGAGCAGTTCTTC
TRBD2 | TRBJ2-5 | TRBV12-3/TRBV12-4 | - | CASSPLGGEETQYF | TGTGCCAGCAGTCCTCTCGGGGGGGAAGAGACCCAGTACTTC
- | TRBJ1-6 | TRBV18 | few | CASSPVSGGLNNRAPNSPLHF | TGTGCCAGCTCACCTGTGAGCGGAGGACTGAACAACAGGGCCCCGAATTCACCCCTCCACTTT
- | TRBJ1-2 | TRBV3-1 | - | CASSPGRANYTF | TGTGCCAGCAGCCCGGGCAGGGCGAACTACACCTTC
- | TRBJ2-7 | TRBV15 | few | CATSRDLLYQQYF | TGTGCCACCAGCAGAGATCTGCTCTACCAGCAGTACTTC
TRBD2 | TRBJ2-7 | TRBV7-6 | few | CASSLRVGESGKNEQYF | TGTGCCAGCAGCTTGAGGGTCGGAGAAAGCGGGAAGAACGAGCAGTACTTC
- | TRBJ1-2 | TRBV6-1 | - | CASGGRSRDGYTF | TGTGCCAGCGGCGGCAGAAGTAGGGATGGCTACACCTTC
TRBD1 | TRBJ1-1 | TRBV27 | few | CASSPRWQGGTEAFF | TGTGCCAGCAGTCCCCGGTGGCAGGGGGGCACTGAAGCTTTCTTT
TRBD1 | TRBJ1-2 | TRBV7-9 | - | CASSPADRDGGYTF | TGTGCCAGCAGCCCAGCCGACAGGGACGGCGGCTACACCTTC
- | TRBJ1-2 | TRBV10-3 | few | CAISDLREGNYGYTF | TGTGCCATCAGTGACCTCAGGGAGGGGAACTATGGCTACACCTTC
TRBD2 | TRBJ2-1 | TRBV28 | - | CASTQWASGRNEQFF | TGTGCCAGCACCCAATGGGCTAGCGGGCGCAATGAGCAGTTCTTC
TRBD2 | TRBJ2-7 | TRBV5-1 | few | CASSSTSGEGNSYEQYF | TGCGCCAGCAGCTCCACCTCCGGGGAGGGTAACTCCTACGAGCAGTACTTC
- | TRBJ2-2 | TRBV20-1 | few | CSARRSGQRNTGELFF | TGCAGTGCTAGAAGGTCCGGTCAGAGGAACACCGGGGAGCTGTTTTTT
- | TRBJ2-2 | TRBV7-6 | many | CASSRAWTGELFF | TGTGCCAGCAGCAGGGCATGGACCGGGGAGCTGTTTTTT
TRBD2 | TRBJ2-2 | TRBV11-1 | many | CASSARLAGTGELFF | TGTGCCAGCAGCGCCAGACTAGCGGGCACCGGGGAGCTGTTTTTT
- | TRBJ1-2 | TRBV29-1 | many | CSVEDRQGRGYTF | TGCAGCGTTGAAGATCGGCAGGGGCGGGGCTACACCTTC
- | TRBJ2-2 | TRBV18 | many | CASSPDFGELFF | TGTGCCAGCTCACCAGACTTCGGGGAGCTGTTTTTT
- | TRBJ1-1 | TRBV4-1 | - | CASSQEAGGREAFF | TGCGCCAGCAGCCAAGAGGCTGGCGGGCGTGAAGCTTTCTTT
TRBD2 | TRBJ2-3 | TRBV9 | few | CASSSIGGSGDTQYF | TGTGCCAGCAGCTCGATCGGGGGGAGCGGAGATACGCAGTATTTT
TRBD2 | TRBJ2-2 | TRBV4-1 | few | CASSQGGLAGLFTGELFF | TGCGCCAGCAGCCAAGGTGGACTAGCGGGGCTCTTCACCGGGGAGCTGTTTTTT
TRBD1 | TRBJ1-2 | TRBV16 | - | CASRPNRGYGYTF | TGTGCCAGCAGGCCTAACAGGGGCTATGGCTACACCTTC
TRBD2 | TRBJ2-3 | TRBV27 | - | CASSLTSGWGTQYF | TGTGCCAGCAGTTTAACTAGCGGATGGGGTACGCAGTATTTT
- | TRBJ2-2 | TRBV6-2/TRBV6-3 | few | CASNGLIGGNTGELFF | TGTGCCAGCAATGGTCTCATTGGGGGGAACACCGGGGAGCTGTTTTTT
- | TRBJ2-2 | TRBV13 | - | CASSPPRTHPTGELFF | TGTGCCAGCAGCCCACCACGGACCCATCCCACCGGGGAGCTGTTTTTT
TRBD1 | TRBJ2-2 | TRBV5-1 | - | CASSLDGQGPGELFF | TGCGCCAGCAGCTTGGACGGACAGGGCCCCGGGGAGCTGTTTTTT
TRBD2 | TRBJ2-3 | TRBV18 | few | CASSPLWTSGGSTDTQYF | TGTGCCAGCTCACCGTTGTGGACTAGCGGGGGGTCCACAGATACGCAGTATTTT
- | TRBJ2-5 | TRBV18 | few | CASSPLDQSQRTQYF | TGTGCCAGCTCACCACTGGACCAGTCTCAGAGGACCCAGTACTTC
TRBD2 | TRBJ2-7 | TRBV7-9 | - | CASSHREGPIYEQYF | TGTGCCAGCAGCCATCGGGAGGGCCCCATCTACGAGCAGTACTTC
- | TRBJ1-1 | TRBV12-3/TRBV12-4 | - | CATHREFNTEAFF | TGTGCCACCCACAGGGAATTCAACACTGAAGCTTTCTTT
- | TRBJ2-3 | TRBV21-1 | - | CANSKGLRGAPSTDTQYF | TGTGCCAACAGCAAAGGTCTCCGGGGGGCGCCCAGCACAGATACGCAGTATTTT
- | TRBJ2-1 | TRBV5-1 | few | CASTPPGADYNEQFF | TGCGCCAGCACCCCGCCGGGAGCAGACTACAATGAGCAGTTCTTC
TRBD1 | TRBJ2-2 | TRBV24-1 | few | CATSDLMQGDTGELFF | TGTGCCACCAGTGATTTGATGCAGGGGGATACCGGGGAGCTGTTTTTT
- | TRBJ2-5 | TRBV7-3 | - | CASSPTLQETQYF | TGTGCCAGCAGCCCTACCTTACAAGAGACCCAGTACTTC
TRBD2 | TRBJ2-1 | TRBV20-1 | many | CSAPGTSGRYNEQFF | TGCAGTGCTCCCGGGACTAGCGGGAGATACAATGAGCAGTTCTTC
- | TRBJ1-6 | TRBV5-6 | few | CASSLTESSYNSPLHF | TGTGCCAGCAGCTTGACAGAATCCTCCTATAATTCACCCCTCCACTTT
- | TRBJ2-7 | TRBV12-3/TRBV12-4 | few | CASSFPGSQQYF | TGTGCCAGCAGTTTCCCGGGTAGCCAGCAGTACTTC
- | TRBJ1-5 | TRBV13 | - | CASRVPNQPQHF | TGTGCCAGCCGGGTCCCGAATCAGCCCCAGCATTTT
- | TRBJ2-1 | TRBV12-3/TRBV12-4 | - | CASSPQAQSGEQFF | TGTGCCAGCAGTCCCCAGGCCCAAAGCGGTGAGCAGTTCTTC
- | TRBJ1-1 | TRBV12-3/TRBV12-4 | few | CASSLLGAGDTEAFF | TGTGCCAGCAGTTTGTTAGGGGCCGGTGACACTGAAGCTTTCTTT
TRBD1 | TRBJ1-5 | TRBV6-1 | few | CATWTGLLGQPQHF | TGTGCCACATGGACAGGGCTCTTGGGTCAGCCCCAGCATTTT
TRBD2 | TRBJ2-3 | TRBV20-1 | many | CSASDLAGGIVWDQWDTQYF | TGCAGTGCTAGTGATCTAGCGGGGGGTATAGTCTGGGACCAATGGGATACGCAGTATTTT
TRBD2 | TRBJ2-1 | TRBV5-5 | few | CASSLRLAGLGEQFF | TGTGCCAGCAGCTTACGACTAGCGGGGCTCGGTGAGCAGTTCTTC
- | TRBJ2-1 | TRBV2 | - | CASSFGTFFNEQFF | TGTGCCAGCTCGTTTGGGACATTTTTCAATGAGCAGTTCTTC
- | TRBJ2-3 | TRBV5-1 | many | CASSVQGYTDTQYF | TGCGCCAGCAGCGTTCAGGGTTACACAGATACGCAGTATTTT
- | TRBJ2-1 | TRBV28 | few | CASSLPTVNNEQFF | TGTGCCAGCAGTTTACCTACGGTAAACAATGAGCAGTTCTTC
TRBD2 | TRBJ2-1 | TRBV12-3/TRBV12-4 | - | CASSRLLAGDPFF | TGTGCCAGCAGCCGCCTCCTAGCGGGGGATCCGTTCTTC
- | TRBJ2-7 | TRBV14 | many | CASSQTRVEQYF | TGTGCCAGCAGCCAAACAAGGGTCGAGCAGTACTTC
TRBD2 | TRBJ2-1 | TRBV20-1 | few | CSARDSGGSMNEQFF | TGCAGTGCTAGAGATTCTGGCGGGAGTATGAATGAGCAGTTCTTC
- | TRBJ1-2 | TRBV7-6 | - | CASSPASLSYGYTF | TGTGCCAGCAGCCCAGCGTCCCTATCTTATGGCTACACCTTC